These 23 T cell receptor beta chains originate from one sample sequenced in a study of cytomegalovirus exposure and HLA in healthy donors. Researchers ran the PCR with 60 Vbeta and 13 Jbeta primers. The method was immunoSEQ multiplex PCR; TCRdb's version includes in-frame clones alone and lacks a portion of them. This table has about 150,000 clones, around 80% appearing once. Sequenced sample: PBMCs. The receptor set was obtained from a man between 18 and 29 years old in good health and CMV-seronegative.

The CDR3 DNA is TGTGCCAGTAGTGTAACGGGACAATTAAGCTATGGCTACACCTTC. Translation: CASSVTGQLSYGYTF. The V and J genes are TRBV19 and TRBJ1-2; D perhaps matches TRBD1 (6 bases). This CDR3 has 15 amino acids. The ends were cut back, 5 bases at V and 4 bases at J, with 17 bases in the middle. CDR1 is LNHDA and CDR2 is SQIVND in the germline V gene (reference sequence).

The chain recombines TRBV2 with TRBJ1-1; D may be TRBD1 (5 bases). CDR1 SNHLY and CDR2 FYNNEI come from the germline V gene. The CDR3 runs 11 residues. Trimming took 5 bases from V and 7 from J, leaving 8 bases between them. The CDR3: CASSHTGEAFF. The CDR3 DNA reads TGTGCCAGCAGTCATACAGGTGAAGCTTTCTTT.

The chain recombines TRBV19 with TRBJ2-2; D is perhaps TRBD2 (6 bases). The germline CDR1 and CDR2 sequences are LNHDA and SQIVND (reference sequence). The CDR3 is 14 amino acids. V was pared by 10 bases and J by 5 bases, with 17 bases between. This chain's CDR3 is CATSTPGETGELFF. CDR3 nucleotides: TGTGCCACTTCAACCCCGGGGGAGACCGGGGAGCTGTTTTTT.

The chain has TRBV28 and TRBJ2-3; D is possibly TRBD1 (7 bases). This CDR3 region has 15 residues. Trimming pared 6 bases from V and 0 bases from J, leaving 13 bases between. Per the germline V gene, CDR1 is MDHEN and CDR2 is SYDVKM. CDR3 amino acids: CASSTAGQSTDTQYF. CDR3 in DNA: TGTGCCAGCAGCACTGCGGGACAGAGCACAGATACGCAGTATTTT.

The genes are TRBV2 and TRBJ2-5; 8 bases agree with TRBD2. The CDR3 sequence is 16 residues long. V gave up 5 bases and J gave up 0 bases; unmatched junction bases: 8. Per the germline V gene, CDR1 is SNHLY and CDR2 is FYNNEI. CDR3 coding DNA: TGTGCCAGCAGTCCTGGACTAGCAAGGTACCAAGAGACCCAGTACTTC. Amino acids: CASSPGLARYQETQYF.

The chain carries TRBV6-1 and TRBJ2-2, with D tentatively TRBD1 (5 bases). The ends were cut back, 0 bases at V and 1 base at J, with 6 bases in the middle. Germline assignment: CDR1 MNHNS and CDR2 SASEGT. The CDR3 has 15 amino acids. The CDR3 sequence is CASSEAGRNTGELFF. CDR3 sequence (DNA): TGTGCCAGCAGTGAAGCGGGGCGGAACACCGGGGAGCTGTTTTTT.

This chain uses TRBV28 with TRBJ1-2, with D perhaps TRBD1 (5 bases). CDR1 is MDHEN and CDR2 is SYDVKM in the germline V gene. Trimming removed 6 bases from V and 3 bases from J, with 11 bases in between. CDR3 length equals 13 residues. DNA of the CDR3: TGTGCCAGCAGCGGAGGGGCCTACTATGGCTACACCTTC. Its translation is CASSGGAYYGYTF.

The sample holds a few counts of this clone. The chain employs TRBV5-1 and TRBJ2-3; no clear D. Trimming pared 1 base from V and 2 bases from J, leaving 17 bases between. CDR3 size: 17 residues. Germline V gene sequence: CDR1 SGHRS, CDR2 YFSETQ. The DNA of the CDR3 is TGCGCCAGCAGCTTGAGTCCAAGAGAGGTCCCCACAGATACGCAGTATTTT. Encoded protein: CASSLSPREVPTDTQYF.

The CDR3 nucleotides read TGTGCCTCAAAGACAGGGGATCCAGATACGCAGTATTTT. It encodes CASKTGDPDTQYF. The chain combines TRBV10-3 with TRBJ2-3; TRBD1 aligns across 8 bases. V lost 11 bases, J lost 4 bases, and 8 bases stayed unmatched. Germline assignment: CDR1 ENHRY and CDR2 SYGVKD. The CDR3 extends over 13 amino acids.

This clone was picked up a small number of times. The chain combines TRBV5-1 with TRBJ2-5; tentatively, D is TRBD2 (6 bases). V lost 1 base and J lost 1, with 20 bases in between. Looked up from germline, CDR1 is SGHRS and CDR2 is YFSETQ. This CDR3 has 18 residues. DNA of the CDR3: TGCGCCAGCAGCTTGAAGACCCGGGGTAGCGGTACCCAAGAGACCCAGTACTTC. Its translation: CASSLKTRGSGTQETQYF.

The CDR3 sequence: CASIYLGTGDEQYF. The CDR3 nucleotides are TGTGCCAGCATATACCTCGGGACAGGGGACGAGCAGTACTTC. The chain uses TRBV6-1 and TRBJ2-7; 10 bases map to TRBD1. The ends lost 7 bases at V and 5 bases at J; junction bases unmatched: 8. The CDR3 loop spans 14 amino acids. From germline, CDR1 is MNHNS and CDR2 SASEGT.

V gene TRBV30 combines with J gene TRBJ2-7; D is uncertain. Germline assignment: CDR1 GTSNPN and CDR2 SVGIG (reference sequence). The V gene lost 4 bases and the J gene lost 1 base, with 5 bases spanning the gap. This CDR3 is 11 amino acids long. The CDR3: CAWTASYEQYF. In DNA, the CDR3 is TGTGCCTGGACAGCGTCCTACGAGCAGTACTTC.

The V call is TRBV9, the J call TRBJ2-7; D ambiguous. The CDR3 length is 14 residues. Germline values: CDR1 SGDLS, CDR2 YYNGEE. Between the trimmed V and J ends, which lost 0 bases and 4 bases, there was a span of 11 bases. Here the CDR3 reads CASSVGSLSYEQYF. The CDR3, as DNA: TGTGCCAGCAGCGTAGGTTCTCTGAGTTACGAGCAGTACTTC.

Comments on this clone: The germline gene is not matched at one end of the junction; a read error may be the cause. This chain links TRBV6-5 with TRBJ2-7; 9 bases map to TRBD1. The CDR3 runs to 15 residues. Germline CDR1 reads MNHEY; CDR2 reads SVGAGI. The CDR3 DNA reads TGTGCCAGCGCCAGGCAGACAGGGGGGCCCTACGGGCAGTACTTC. Translating gives CASARQTGGPYGQYF.

The chain has TRBV4-1 and TRBJ2-7, with 7 bases identical to TRBD1. V shed 6 bases and J 2 bases; nucleotides not matched to a gene: 7. The germline V gene has CDR1 MGHRA and CDR2 YSYEKL. The CDR3 has 14 amino acids. CDR3 sequence: CASRGTVFTYEQYF. DNA of the CDR3: TGCGCCAGCAGAGGGACAGTTTTTACCTACGAGCAGTACTTC.

The chain couples TRBV5-1 to TRBJ2-5; D is possibly TRBD1 (5 bases). V lost 0 bases, J lost 5 bases, and 14 bases lay in between. There are 15 residues in the CDR3. Germline V gives CDR1 SGHRS, CDR2 YFSETQ. The CDR3 DNA reads as TGCGCCAGCAGCTTGGTAGGCAGGGCTCACGAGACCCAGTACTTC. The encoded protein is CASSLVGRAHETQYF.

As regards this clone: Different DNA sequences within this sample yield the same CDR3. The chain links TRBV6-6 to TRBJ2-7, with D tentatively TRBD1 (5 bases). Trimming pared 2 bases from V and 2 bases from J, leaving 7 bases between. This CDR3 has 13 residues. Germline V lookup: CDR1 MNHNY, CDR2 SVGAGI (reference sequence). The CDR3 sequence: CASSYLDTYEQYF. In nucleotides, the CDR3 is TGTGCCAGCAGTTACCTGGACACCTACGAGCAGTACTTC.

The chain recombines TRBV7-2 with TRBJ1-2; 7 bases match TRBD1. The germline gives CDR1 SGHTA, CDR2 FQGNSA. The CDR3 is made up of 13 amino acids. V shed 4 bases and J 5 bases; nucleotides not matched to a gene: 4. The CDR3 spells CASSSGTDYGYTF. CDR3 nucleotides: TGTGCCAGCAGCTCCGGGACAGATTATGGCTACACCTTC.

The J gene is TRBJ2-6, the V gene TRBV7-9; D not resolved. Trimming left V 6 bases short and J 9 bases short, with 12 bases between. The CDR3 is made up of 13 amino acids. Germline V gives CDR1 SEHNR, CDR2 FQNEAQ (reference sequence). The CDR3 region has the DNA TGTGCCAGCAGTCCCGACACGGACAACGTCCTGACTTTC. Translation gives CASSPDTDNVLTF. Using reference TRBV7-9 and TRBJ2-6 for the parts outside the CDR3, the full variable domain is DTGVSQNPRHKITKRGQNVTFRCDPISEHNRLYWYRQTLGQGPEFLTYFQNEAQLEKSRLLSDRFSAERPKGSFSTLEIQRTEQGDSAMYLCASSPDTDNVLTFGAGSRLTVL.

This clone is termed medium-sized (0.01 to 0.1%). This chain links TRBV9 with TRBJ1-6; D might be TRBD1 (5 bases). V was cut by 3 bases and J by 6 bases, with 16 bases left in between. Germline CDR1 and CDR2: SGDLS and YYNGEE. The CDR3 is 16 residues long. In nucleotides, the CDR3 is TGTGCCAGCAGCGAGGGGATAGGAAACCTTAATTCACCCCTCCACTTT. Its protein is CASSEGIGNLNSPLHF. Variable domain in full (rest from reference TRBV9 and TRBJ1-6): DSGVTQTPKHLITATGQRVTLRCSPRSGDLSVYWYQQSLDQGLQFLIQYYNGEERAKGNILERFSAQQFPDLHSELNLSSLELGDSALYFCASSEGIGNLNSPLHFGNGTRLTVT.

This clone occurred a few times. This chain links TRBV4-1 with TRBJ2-1, with D uncertain. This CDR3 comprises 15 residues. Deletions cut 0 bases from V and 7 bases from J, with 13 bases between. The V gene's germline CDR1 is MGHRA and CDR2 YSYEKL. The CDR3 protein is CASSQDPFELNEQFF. The CDR3 DNA follows: TGCGCCAGCAGCCAAGACCCCTTCGAGTTAAATGAGCAGTTCTTC.

In this sample, this clone turned up a few times. The chain has TRBV7-2 and TRBJ2-6; a weak D match, TRBD2 (7 bases). This CDR3 has 17 residues. Germline values: CDR1 SGHTA, CDR2 FQGNSA. Trimming cost V 5 bases and J 0 bases, with 14 bases left between them. The CDR3 sequence is CASSLGGDLSGANVLTF. The CDR3 DNA reads TGTGCCAGCAGCCTAGGGGGGGACCTCTCTGGGGCCAACGTCCTGACTTTC. Full variable domain (outside the CDR3, taken from reference TRBV7-2 and TRBJ2-6): GAGVSQSPSNKVTEKGKDVELRCDPISGHTALYWYRQSLGQGLEFLIYFQGNSAPDKSGLPSDRFSAERTGGSVSTLTIQRTQQEDSAVYLCASSLGGDLSGANVLTFGAGSRLTVL.

This clone showed up just once. The V and J genes are TRBV11-2 and TRBJ1-1, with 7 bases matching TRBD1. V trimming: 6 bases; J trimming: 4 bases; junction bases outside the gene matches: 11. Germline V gene sequence: CDR1 SGHAT, CDR2 FQNNGV. This CDR3 contains 15 residues. The CDR3 nucleotides read TGTGCCAGCAGACTAGACAGGGCGGCTAGCACTGAAGCTTTCTTT. This sequence encodes CASRLDRAASTEAFF. Full variable domain (missing parts from reference TRBV11-2 and TRBJ1-1): EAGVAQSPRYKIIEKRQSVAFWCNPISGHATLYWYQQILGQGPKLLIQFQNNGVVDDSQLPKDRFSAERLKGVDSTLKIQPAKLEDSAVYLCASRLDRAASTEAFFGQGTRLTVV.